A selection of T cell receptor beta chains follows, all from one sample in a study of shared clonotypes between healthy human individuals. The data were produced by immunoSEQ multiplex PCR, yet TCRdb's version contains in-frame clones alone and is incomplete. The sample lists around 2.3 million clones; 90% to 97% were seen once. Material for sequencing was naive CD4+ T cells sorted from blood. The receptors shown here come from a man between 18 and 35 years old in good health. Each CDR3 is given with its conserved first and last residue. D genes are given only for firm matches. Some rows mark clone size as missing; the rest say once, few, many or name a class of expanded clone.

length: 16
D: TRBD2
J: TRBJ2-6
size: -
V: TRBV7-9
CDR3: CASSYGLATGANVLTF
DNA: TGTGCCAGCAGCTATGGACTAGCCACTGGGGCCAACGTCCTGACTTTC

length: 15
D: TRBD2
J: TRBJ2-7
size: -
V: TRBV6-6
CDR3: CASKERGGSIYEQYF
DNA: TGTGCCAGCAAGGAACGGGGGGGTTCGATCTACGAGCAGTACTTC

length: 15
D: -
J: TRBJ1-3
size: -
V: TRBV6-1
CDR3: CASSEQGTPGNTIYF
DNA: TGTGCCAGCAGTGAACAGGGAACCCCTGGAAACACCATATATTTT

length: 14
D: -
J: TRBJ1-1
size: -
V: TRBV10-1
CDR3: CASSESLGHTEAFF
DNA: TGCGCCAGCAGTGAGTCGCTTGGGCACACTGAAGCTTTCTTT

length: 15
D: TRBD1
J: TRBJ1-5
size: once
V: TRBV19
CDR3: CASSLGQGGRQPQHF
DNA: TGTGCCAGTAGCTTAGGACAGGGCGGGCGACAGCCCCAGCATTTT

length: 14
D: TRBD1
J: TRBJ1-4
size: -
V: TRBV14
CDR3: CASSSMTGVEKLFF
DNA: TGTGCCAGCAGCTCGATGACAGGGGTTGAAAAACTGTTTTTT

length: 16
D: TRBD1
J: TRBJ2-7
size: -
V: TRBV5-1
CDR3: CASSFTESTGFYEQYF
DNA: TGCGCCAGCAGCTTCACTGAATCGACAGGGTTCTACGAGCAGTACTTC

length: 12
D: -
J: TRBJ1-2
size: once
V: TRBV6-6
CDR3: CASSSSLGGYTF
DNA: TGTGCCAGCAGTTCCTCCCTAGGTGGCTACACCTTC

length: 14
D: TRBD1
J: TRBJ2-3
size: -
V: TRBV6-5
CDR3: CASRWTGRTDTQYF
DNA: TGTGCCAGCAGATGGACAGGGCGCACAGATACGCAGTATTTT

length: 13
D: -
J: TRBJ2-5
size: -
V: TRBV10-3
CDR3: CAISPSSQETQYF
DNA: TGTGCCATCAGTCCCTCCTCCCAAGAGACCCAGTACTTC

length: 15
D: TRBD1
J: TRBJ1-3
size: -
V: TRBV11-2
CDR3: CASSPTGGVGNTIYF
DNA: TGTGCCAGCAGCCCTACAGGGGGCGTAGGAAACACCATATATTTT

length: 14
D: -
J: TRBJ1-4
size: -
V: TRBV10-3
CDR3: CAITPGGANEKLFF
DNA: TGTGCCATCACCCCCGGGGGTGCTAATGAAAAACTGTTTTTT

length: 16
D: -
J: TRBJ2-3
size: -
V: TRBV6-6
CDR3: CASSLGGLGLQGTQYF
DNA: TGTGCCAGCAGTTTAGGGGGATTGGGTTTGCAGGGAACGCAGTATTTT

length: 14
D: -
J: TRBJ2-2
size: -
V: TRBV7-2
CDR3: CASSYRVPGGELFF
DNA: TGTGCCAGCAGCTACCGGGTCCCTGGAGGGGAGCTGTTTTTT

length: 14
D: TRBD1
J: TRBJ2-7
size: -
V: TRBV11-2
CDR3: CASTTGTENYEQYF
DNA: TGTGCCAGCACCACTGGGACAGAAAACTACGAGCAGTACTTC

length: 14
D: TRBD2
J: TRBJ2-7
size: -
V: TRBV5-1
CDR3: CASRLAGGTYEQYF
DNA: TGCGCCAGCAGACTAGCGGGGGGCACCTACGAGCAGTACTTC

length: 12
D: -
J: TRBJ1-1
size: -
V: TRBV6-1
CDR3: CASGTPNTEAFF
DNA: TGTGCCAGCGGGACACCGAACACTGAAGCTTTCTTT

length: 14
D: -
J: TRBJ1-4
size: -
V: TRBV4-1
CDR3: CASSRGGSNEKLFF
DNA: TGCGCCAGCAGCCGGGGGGGCAGTAATGAAAAACTGTTTTTT

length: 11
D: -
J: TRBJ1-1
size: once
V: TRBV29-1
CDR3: CSVMDLGEAFF
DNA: TGCAGCGTTATGGATTTGGGTGAAGCTTTCTTT

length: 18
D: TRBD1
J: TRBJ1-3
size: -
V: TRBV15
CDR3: CATSRDDRGGLSGNTIYF
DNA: TGTGCCACCAGCAGAGATGACAGGGGAGGTTTGTCTGGAAACACCATATATTTT

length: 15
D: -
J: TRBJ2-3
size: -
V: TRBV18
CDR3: CASSPRALGSDTQYF
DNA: TGTGCCAGCTCACCACGCGCGCTAGGCTCAGATACGCAGTATTTT

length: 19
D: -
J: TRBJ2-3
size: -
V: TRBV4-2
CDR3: CASSQDRGGGPGSTDTQYF
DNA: TGTGCCAGCAGCCAAGATAGGGGCGGGGGCCCGGGGAGCACAGATACGCAGTATTTT

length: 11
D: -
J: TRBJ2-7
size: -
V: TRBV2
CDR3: CASSGFYEQYF
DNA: TGTGCCAGCAGTGGGTTCTACGAGCAGTACTTC

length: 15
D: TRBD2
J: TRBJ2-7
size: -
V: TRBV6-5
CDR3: CASSSLAGAMGEQYF
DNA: TGTGCCAGCAGCTCACTAGCGGGAGCTATGGGCGAGCAGTACTTC

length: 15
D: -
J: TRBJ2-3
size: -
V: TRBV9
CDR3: CASSLRDESTDTQYF
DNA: TGTGCCAGCAGCTTGAGGGACGAGAGCACAGATACGCAGTATTTT

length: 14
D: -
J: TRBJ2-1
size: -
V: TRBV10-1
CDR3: CASSGGLLSREQFF
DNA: TGCGCCAGCAGTGGGGGACTCCTAAGCAGGGAGCAGTTCTTC

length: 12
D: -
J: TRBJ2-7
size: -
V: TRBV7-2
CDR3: CASSLDEYEQYF
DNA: TGTGCCAGCAGCTTAGATGAATACGAGCAGTACTTC

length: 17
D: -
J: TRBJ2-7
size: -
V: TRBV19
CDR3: CASSPPESGTTYYEQYF
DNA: TGTGCCAGTAGTCCACCCGAATCCGGGACAACCTACTACGAGCAGTACTTC

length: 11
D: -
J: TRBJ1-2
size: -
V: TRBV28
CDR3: CASSLVGGYTF
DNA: TGTGCCAGCAGTTTGGTCGGCGGCTACACCTTC

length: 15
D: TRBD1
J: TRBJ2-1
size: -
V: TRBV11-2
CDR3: CASSLDRTGWSEQFF
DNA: TGTGCCAGCAGCTTAGATAGGACAGGGTGGAGTGAGCAGTTCTTC

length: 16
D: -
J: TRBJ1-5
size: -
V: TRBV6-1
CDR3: CASSEYTGPSNQPQHF
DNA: TGTGCCAGCAGTGAGTATACAGGGCCTAGCAATCAGCCCCAGCATTTT

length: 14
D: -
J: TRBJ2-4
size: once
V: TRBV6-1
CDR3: CASKNRGGKNIQYF
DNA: TGTGCCAGCAAGAATAGAGGGGGGAAAAACATTCAGTACTTC

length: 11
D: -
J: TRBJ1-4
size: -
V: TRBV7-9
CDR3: CASSRMGRLFF
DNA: TGTGCCAGCAGCCGGATGGGGCGCCTGTTTTTT

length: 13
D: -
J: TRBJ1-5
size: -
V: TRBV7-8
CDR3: CASSQDRNQPQHF
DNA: TGTGCCAGCAGCCAGGACCGCAATCAGCCCCAGCATTTT

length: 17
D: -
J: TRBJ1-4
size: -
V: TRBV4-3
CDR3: CASSQDPLGTWYEKLFF
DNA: TGCGCCAGCAGCCAAGATCCCTTGGGGACATGGTACGAAAAACTGTTTTTT

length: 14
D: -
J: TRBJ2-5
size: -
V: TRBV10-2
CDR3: CASSPWAGEETQYF
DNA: TGCGCCAGCAGCCCTTGGGCAGGAGAGGAGACCCAGTACTTC

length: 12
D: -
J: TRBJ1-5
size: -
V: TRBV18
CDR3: CASSPPGGPQHF
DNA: TGTGCCAGCTCACCCCCGGGAGGGCCCCAGCATTTT

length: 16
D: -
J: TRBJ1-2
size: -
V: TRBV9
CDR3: CASSAEGGGHGYGYTF
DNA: TGTGCCAGCAGCGCCGAGGGGGGCGGACACGGCTATGGCTACACCTTC

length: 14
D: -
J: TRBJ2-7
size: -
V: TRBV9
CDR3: CASSVGPGPNEQYF
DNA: TGTGCCAGCAGCGTAGGTCCGGGGCCCAACGAGCAGTACTTC

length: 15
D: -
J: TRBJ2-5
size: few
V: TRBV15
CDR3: CATSRGLGGQETQYF
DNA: TGTGCCACCAGCAGGGGTCTAGGGGGGCAAGAGACCCAGTACTTC

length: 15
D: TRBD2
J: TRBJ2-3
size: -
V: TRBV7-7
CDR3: CASSPGLAGGDTQYF
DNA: TGTGCTAGCAGCCCGGGACTAGCGGGGGGAGATACGCAGTATTTT

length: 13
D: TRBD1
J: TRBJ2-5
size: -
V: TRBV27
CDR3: CATWGQNQETQYF
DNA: TGTGCCACTTGGGGACAGAACCAAGAGACCCAGTACTTC

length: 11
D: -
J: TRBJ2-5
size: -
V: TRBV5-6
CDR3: CASSRSDSKYF
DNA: TGTGCCAGCAGCCGCTCGGACTCTAAGTACTTC

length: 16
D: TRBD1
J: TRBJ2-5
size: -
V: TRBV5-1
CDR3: CASSLERQGSRETQYF
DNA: TGCGCCAGCAGCTTGGAGAGACAGGGTTCTAGGGAGACCCAGTACTTC

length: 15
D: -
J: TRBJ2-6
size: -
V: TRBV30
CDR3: CACGLGASGANVLTF
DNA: TGTGCCTGCGGTTTGGGGGCGAGTGGGGCCAACGTCCTGACTTTC

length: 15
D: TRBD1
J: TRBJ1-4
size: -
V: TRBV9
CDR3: CASSTRTGANEKLFF
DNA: TGTGCCAGCAGCACCAGGACAGGGGCTAATGAAAAACTGTTTTTT

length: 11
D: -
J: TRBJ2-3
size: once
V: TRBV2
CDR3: CASRMADTQYF
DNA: TGTGCCAGCAGGATGGCAGATACGCAGTATTTT

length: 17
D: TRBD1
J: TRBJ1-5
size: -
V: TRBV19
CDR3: CASKRDRGVYSNQPQHF
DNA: TGTGCCAGTAAGAGGGACAGGGGAGTTTATAGCAATCAGCCCCAGCATTTT

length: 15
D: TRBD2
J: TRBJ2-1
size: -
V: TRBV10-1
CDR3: CASSEAGLASNEQFF
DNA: TGCGCCAGCAGTGAGGCGGGACTAGCGAGTAATGAGCAGTTCTTC

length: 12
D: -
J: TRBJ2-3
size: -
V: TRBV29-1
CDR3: CSAAGGTDTQYF
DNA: TGCAGCGCTGCTGGGGGGACAGATACGCAGTATTTT

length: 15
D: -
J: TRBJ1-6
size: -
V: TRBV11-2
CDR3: CASSLEGGYNSPLHF
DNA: TGTGCCAGCAGCTTAGAGGGGGGTTATAATTCACCCCTCCACTTT

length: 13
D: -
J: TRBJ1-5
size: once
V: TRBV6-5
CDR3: CASSLARDQPQHF
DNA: TGTGCCAGCAGTCTAGCCAGGGATCAGCCCCAGCATTTT